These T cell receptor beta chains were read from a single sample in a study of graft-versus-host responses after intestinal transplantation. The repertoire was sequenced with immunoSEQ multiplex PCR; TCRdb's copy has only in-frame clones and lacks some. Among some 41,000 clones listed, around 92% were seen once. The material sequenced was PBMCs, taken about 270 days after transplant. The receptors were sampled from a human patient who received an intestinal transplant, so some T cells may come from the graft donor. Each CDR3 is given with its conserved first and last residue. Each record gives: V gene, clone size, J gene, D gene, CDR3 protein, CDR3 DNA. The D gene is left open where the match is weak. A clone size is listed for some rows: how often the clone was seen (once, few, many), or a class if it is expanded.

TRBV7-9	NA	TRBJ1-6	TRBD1	CASRPTGEGRNSPLHF	TGTGCCAGCAGACCGACAGGGGAAGGTCGTAATTCACCCCTCCACTTT
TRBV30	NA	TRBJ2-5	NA	CAWSHTGETQYF	TGTGCCTGGAGTCACACGGGGGAGACCCAGTACTTC
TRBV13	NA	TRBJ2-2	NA	CASSLLGTPTTGELFF	TGTGCCAGCAGCTTATTGGGGACACCGACAACCGGGGAGCTGTTTTTT
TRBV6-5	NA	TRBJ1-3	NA	CASRTTGGNTIYF	TGTGCCAGCAGGACTACAGGGGGAAACACCATATATTTT
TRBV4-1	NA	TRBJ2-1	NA	CASSQGGHNEQFF	TGCGCCAGCAGCCAAGGCGGACACAATGAGCAGTTCTTC
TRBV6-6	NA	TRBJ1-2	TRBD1	CASTSREGAGGYTF	TGTGCCAGCACCTCTAGGGAGGGGGCCGGTGGCTACACCTTC
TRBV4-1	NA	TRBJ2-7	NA	CASSQVGVLGYEQYF	TGCGCCAGCAGCCAAGTGGGGGTTCTAGGGTACGAGCAGTACTTC
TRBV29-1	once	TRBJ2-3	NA	CSVEPDTDTQYF	TGCAGCGTAGAACCAGATACAGATACGCAGTATTTT
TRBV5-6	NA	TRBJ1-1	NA	CASSLVLNTEAFF	TGTGCCAGCAGCTTGGTGCTGAACACTGAAGCTTTCTTT
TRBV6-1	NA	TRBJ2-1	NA	CASSVGSDPYNEQFF	TGTGCCAGCAGTGTTGGTAGCGACCCATACAATGAGCAGTTCTTC
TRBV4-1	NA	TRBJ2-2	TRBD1	CASSQGPGTGSRRNTGELFF	TGCGCCAGCAGCCAAGGACCCGGGACAGGTAGCCGTCGGAACACCGGGGAGCTGTTTTTT
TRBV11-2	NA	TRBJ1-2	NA	CASSLNRNYGYTF	TGTGCCAGCAGCTTAAACAGGAACTATGGCTACACCTTC
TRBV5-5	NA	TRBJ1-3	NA	CASSLQPAGVGNTIYF	TGTGCCAGCAGCTTGCAGCCTGCAGGGGTTGGAAACACCATATATTTT
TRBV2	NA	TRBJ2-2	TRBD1	CASTGTGGASGELFF	TGTGCCAGTACCGGGACAGGGGGCGCGTCCGGGGAGCTGTTTTTT
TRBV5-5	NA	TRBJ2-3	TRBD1	CASSSGDRGDTQYF	TGTGCCAGCAGCTCGGGAGACAGGGGTGATACGCAGTATTTT
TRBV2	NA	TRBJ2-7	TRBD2	CASGGEPSYEQYF	TGTGCCAGCGGGGGGGAACCCTCCTACGAGCAGTACTTC
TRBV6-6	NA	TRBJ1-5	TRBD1	CASIQGGEDQPQHF	TGTGCCAGCATACAGGGGGGTGAAGATCAGCCCCAGCATTTT
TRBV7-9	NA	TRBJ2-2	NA	CASSLDPPTGELFF	TGTGCCAGCAGCTTAGACCCTCCAACCGGGGAGCTGTTTTTT
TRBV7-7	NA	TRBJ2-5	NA	CASTKGGATGETQYF	TGTGCCAGCACCAAAGGCGGGGCAACTGGGGAGACCCAGTACTTC
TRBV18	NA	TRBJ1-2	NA	CASSADRDKNTF	TGTGCCAGCTCAGCAGACCGGGACAAGAACACCTTC
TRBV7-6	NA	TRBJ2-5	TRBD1	CASSLTRDRVETQYF	TGTGCCAGCAGCCTGACCCGGGACAGGGTTGAGACCCAGTACTTC
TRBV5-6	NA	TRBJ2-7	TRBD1	CASSPTGNGYEQYF	TGTGCCAGCAGCCCGACAGGGAATGGGTACGAGCAGTACTTC
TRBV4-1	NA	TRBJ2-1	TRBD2	CASSQAVAGGDNEQFF	TGCGCCAGCAGCCAAGCGGTAGCGGGGGGGGACAATGAGCAGTTCTTC
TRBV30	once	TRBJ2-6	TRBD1	CAWSSGTGGANVLTF	TGTGCCTGGAGTTCCGGGACAGGCGGGGCCAACGTCCTGACTTTC
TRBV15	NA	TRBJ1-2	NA	CATSRDFSSNYGYTF	TGTGCCACCAGCAGAGATTTCAGCTCTAACTATGGCTACACCTTC
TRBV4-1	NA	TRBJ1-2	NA	CASSQGIPQVNYGYTF	TGCGCCAGCAGCCAAGGGATCCCTCAAGTAAACTATGGCTACACCTTC
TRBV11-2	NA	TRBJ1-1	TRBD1	CASSHPGTGGTEAFF	TGTGCCAGCAGCCACCCCGGGACAGGGGGTACTGAAGCTTTCTTT
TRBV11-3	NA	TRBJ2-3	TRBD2	CASSLGGLAGGYTDTQYF	TGTGCCAGCAGCTTAGGAGGACTAGCGGGGGGTTACACAGATACGCAGTATTTT
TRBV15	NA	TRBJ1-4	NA	CATSLWDAEEKLFF	TGTGCCACCAGCCTATGGGACGCAGAGGAAAAACTGTTTTTT
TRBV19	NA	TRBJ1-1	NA	CASSPSSGLNTEAFF	TGTGCCAGTAGTCCGAGCAGCGGCTTGAACACTGAAGCTTTCTTT
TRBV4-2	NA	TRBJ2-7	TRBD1	CASSQHRDSVSYEQYF	TGTGCCAGCAGCCAACACCGGGACAGCGTGTCGTACGAGCAGTACTTC
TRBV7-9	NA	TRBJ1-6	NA	CASSSPNSPLHF	TGTGCCAGCAGCTCCCCGAATTCACCCCTCCACTTT
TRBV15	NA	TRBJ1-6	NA	CATSRDQGLNSPLHF	TGTGCCACCAGCAGAGATCAGGGGTTGAATTCACCCCTCCACTTT
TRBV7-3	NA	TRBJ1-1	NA	CASSLEVDTEAFF	TGTGCCAGCAGCTTGGAGGTGGACACTGAAGCTTTCTTT
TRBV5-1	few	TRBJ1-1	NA	CASSLIVLRQGNTEAFF	TGCGCCAGCAGCTTGATTGTCCTTCGTCAGGGGAACACTGAAGCTTTCTTT
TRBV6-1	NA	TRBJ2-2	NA	CASIQGAGELFF	TGTGCCAGCATTCAGGGTGCCGGGGAGCTGTTTTTT
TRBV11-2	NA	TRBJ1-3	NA	CASSLGPRVEGLGNTIYF	TGTGCCAGCAGCTTAGGGCCCAGGGTCGAGGGCCTCGGAAACACCATATATTTT
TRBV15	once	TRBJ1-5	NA	CATSRAPGTLDQPQHF	TGTGCCACCAGCAGAGCCCCCGGGACTCTGGATCAGCCCCAGCATTTT
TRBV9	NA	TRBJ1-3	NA	CASSVEGAANTGNTIYF	TGTGCCAGCAGCGTAGAAGGGGCAGCCAATACTGGAAACACCATATATTTT